This T cell receptor (beta chain) was recovered during a study of T-cell memory formation after mild COVID-19 (dated by TCRdb to about 2021). Turning to the overall study: TCR sequence clusters from the two donors were found to be largely donor specific. In a couple of donors, T-cell clones that expanded and contracted after mild COVID-19 were tracked by sequencing TCRalpha and TCRbeta repertoires over time. Two young, previously healthy adult volunteers, one female and one male, were included in the cohort. What the work shows at the level of the full study, not this receptor alone: SARS-CoV-2 specificity was not confirmed for the second-wave clones peaking on day 37. Balanced CD4/CD8 phenotypes were observed for clones contracting from day 15 to 85, whereas a bias towards CD4+ was observed for a second wave of clones expanding from day 15 to 37. Contracting CD4+ clones were located mainly in the CM and EM memory subsets, whereas CD8+ clones were found to be enriched in EMRA. Some responding clones were detected in pre-infection memory, suggesting pre-existing cross-reactive memory T cells joined the SARS-CoV-2 response. The study covered only two mild cases, and larger cohorts including severe cases with pre-infection samples were considered necessary.

PBMCs were isolated by Ficoll-Paque density gradient centrifugation. Remarks on this clonotype: Its antigen is still unknown. No base-level quality is on record; no much larger clone is a single base apart.

V is pared back by 2 bases and J by 0 bases, with 8 bases lying between the germline termini. CDR3 length: 15 amino acids, cysteine to phenylalanine. Just the 45-base CDR3 DNA is kept, in frame starting at base 1. The germline V gene (reference sequence) gives CDR1 as GTSNPN and CDR2 as SVGIG. Sequencing was performed on an Illumina NovaSeq 6000. TCRalpha and TCRbeta cDNA libraries were constructed by 5'RACE with constant-segment primers, with sample barcodes and unique molecular identifiers being introduced. Trizol reagent was used to extract RNA from every sample. Library amplification was performed in two PCR steps, and a second sample barcode and Illumina TruSeq adapters were introduced in the second step. Libraries were sequenced on an Illumina NovaSeq with 2 x 150 bp paired-end reads. The authors' analysis ran thus. With migec v1.2.7, reads were demultiplexed and then collapsed into UMI-guided consensus sequences. With mixcr v2.1.11, UMI consensuses were aligned to TRA and TRB V and J templates and assembled into clonotypes. Clonotypes were classified as expanded or contracted when called significant by both edgeR and NoisET, with noise models trained on biological replicates. edgeR calls used a false discovery rate-adjusted p below 0.01 and a log2 fold-change threshold of 1. PCA with hierarchical clustering of max-normalized trajectories of the 1000 most abundant clonotypes was used as exploratory dynamics analysis. Separately sequenced CD4+ and CD8+ repertoires were used to assign a CD4 or CD8 phenotype to each responding clone. TCRdb's own reprocessing of the public reads used fastp at Q25 and MiXCR and kept productive beta chains. Rows merge per CDR3 protein into single entries with the most common DNA and genes. It is TCRdb's table, rather than the study itself, that gives the V and J calls and clone size. For this sample there are 410,000 or so distinct CDR3 sequences; 20% to 25% appear just once. The top ten constitute roughly 13% of the sample.

This receptor was obtained from an adult woman who had mild COVID-19 (a few samples of this study predate the infection). The sample titles of this study are shuffled in the database, so cell type and time point are left out; the donor was told from shared clones. The sequenced sample consisted of PBMCs or a T cell subset sorted from them (not recorded which). In this chain, TRBV30 is recombined with TRBJ2-6, with the D gene call left open. The CDR3 in this case is CAWSSLFSGANVLTF. The nucleotide sequence is given as TGTGCCTGGAGTTCATTATTCTCTGGGGCCAACGTCCTGACTTTC.